The present TCR beta chain was sequenced within a study of blood T cell repertoires in COVID-19. About the study: From T cells, B-cell-depleted T cells, or PBMCs came the material, which was cDNA or gDNA.

Produced via immunoSEQ multiplex PCR; TCRdb's table is partial and in-frame only. The repertoire includes approximately 74,000 clones, 75% to 85% of them detected once, and more than 40% sits in the top ten. The sequenced sample consisted of peripheral blood. This clonotype was obtained from a human donor in a cohort sampled during active COVID-19.

For the CDR3, the DNA is TGTGCCAGCAGCTTAGATAGTGTAGCTTTCTTT. Protein: CASSLDSVAFF. The chain is built from TRBV11-2 and TRBJ1-1; D gene uncertain. The CDR3 is made up of 11 amino acids. V dropped 0 bases and J dropped 10 bases, with 6 bases sitting between them. Germline CDR1 and CDR2: SGHAT and FQNNGV.